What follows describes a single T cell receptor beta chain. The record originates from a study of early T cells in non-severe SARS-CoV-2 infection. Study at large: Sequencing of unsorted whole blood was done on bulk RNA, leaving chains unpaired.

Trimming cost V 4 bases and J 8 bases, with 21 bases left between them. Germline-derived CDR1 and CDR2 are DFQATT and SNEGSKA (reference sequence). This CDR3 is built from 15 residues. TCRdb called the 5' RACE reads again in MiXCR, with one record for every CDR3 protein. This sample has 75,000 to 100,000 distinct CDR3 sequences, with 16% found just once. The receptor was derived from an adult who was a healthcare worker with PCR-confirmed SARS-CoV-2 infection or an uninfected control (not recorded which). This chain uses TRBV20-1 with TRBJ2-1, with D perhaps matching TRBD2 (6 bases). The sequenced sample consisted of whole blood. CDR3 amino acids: CSATSGHLGSDEQFF. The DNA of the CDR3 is TGCAGTGCTACAAGCGGGCATCTCGGAAGCGATGAGCAGTTCTTC.